Following are 15 T cell receptor beta chains from one sample sequenced in a study of OX40 agonist ivuxolimab in advanced cancers. The repertoire was sequenced with immunoSEQ multiplex PCR; TCRdb's copy has only in-frame clones and lacks some. The repertoire has 60,000 to 70,000 clones, 86% of them found once; the top ten carry around 0.6%. Sequencing used CD4+ or CD8+ T cells sorted from blood, obtained in a trial of the OX40 agonist ivuxolimab. All receptors come from an adult with an advanced solid tumor such as melanoma, head and neck, liver or kidney cancer.

V is TRBV18 and J is TRBJ2-1; 11 nucleotides agree with TRBD2. The CDR3 sequence is 18 residues long. The junction had 13 bases not matched to a gene; V was cut back by 2 bases and J by 7 bases. Per germline, CDR1 KGHSH and CDR2 LQKENI. Here the CDR3 DNA reads TGTGCCAGCTCACCAACGGCGCTAGCGGGGGGTGGAGGGAATGAGCAGTTCTTC. Its translation is CASSPTALAGGGGNEQFF.

The chain combines TRBV5-1 with TRBJ2-3, with 14 nucleotides matching TRBD2. Germline V gene data show CDR1 as SGHRS and CDR2 as YFSETQ. The CDR3 runs 18 residues. The junction had 6 bases not matched to a gene; V was cut back by 3 bases and J by 0 bases. The CDR3 DNA is TGCGCCAGCAGCTCCGGACTAGCGGGGGGACCTAGCACAGATACGCAGTATTTT. Protein: CASSSGLAGGPSTDTQYF.

The J gene is TRBJ2-7, the V gene TRBV21-1; whether TRBD1, the table's D call, matches the DNA was not checked. TRBV21-1 is designated a pseudogene. The CDR3 is made up of 15 amino acids. The CDR3 DNA sequence: TGTGCCAGCAGCAAACCGACAGGGACCTGCTACGAGCAGTACTTC. Its translation: CASSKPTGTCYEQYF.

This chain links TRBV27 with TRBJ2-3; D is perhaps TRBD2 (6 bases). Germline V gives CDR1 MNHEY, CDR2 SMNVEV (reference sequence). Deletions cut 4 bases from V and 8 bases from J, with 10 bases between. The length of the CDR3 is 12 residues. The CDR3 reads CASSYDGGTQYF. Here the CDR3 DNA reads TGTGCCAGCAGTTACGACGGGGGTACGCAGTATTTT.

The J gene is TRBJ2-1, the V gene TRBV19; D remains unclear. Trimming pared 5 bases from V and 9 bases from J, leaving 5 bases between. The CDR3 is 10 amino acids. Germline V gene data show CDR1 as LNHDA and CDR2 as SQIVND (reference sequence). CDR3 coding DNA: TGTGCCAGTAGTCATGGTGAGCAGTTCTTC. The encoded protein is CASSHGEQFF.

V is TRBV6-5 and J is TRBJ2-7, with D possibly TRBD1 on 6 matching bases. Germline V gene data show CDR1 as MNHEY and CDR2 as SVGAGI. V was pared by 6 bases and J by 2 bases, with 14 bases between. This CDR3 contains 14 residues. In DNA form, the CDR3 reads TGTGCCAGCAGCGACGCCAGGGGCCCCTACGAGCAGTACTTC. Its protein product is CASSDARGPYEQYF.

V usage is TRBV11-2 and J usage is TRBJ2-7; 8 positions agree with TRBD2. There are 15 residues in the CDR3. V lost 5 bases, J lost 0 bases, and 6 bases stayed unmatched. Per germline, CDR1 SGHAT and CDR2 FQNNGV. The CDR3 region is CASSGGRGDSYEQYF. In DNA, the CDR3 is TGTGCCAGCAGCGGGGGGCGGGGGGACTCCTACGAGCAGTACTTC.

V is TRBV20-1 and J is TRBJ1-2, with no clear D. The CDR3 is made up of 11 amino acids. With 4 bases removed from V and 1 base from J, the gap between germline ends came to 4 bases. Germline V gives CDR1 DFQATT, CDR2 SNEGSKA (reference sequence). Here the CDR3 reads CSAKGNYGYTF. The CDR3 bases are TGCAGTGCTAAGGGTAACTATGGCTACACCTTC.

The chain employs TRBV11-3 and TRBJ2-1; TRBD2 might be the D (5 bases). This CDR3 contains 15 residues. Looked up from germline, CDR1 is SGHNT and CDR2 is YENEEA. V lost 1 base, J lost 2 bases, and 9 bases lay in between. The CDR3: CASSLGGVTYNEQFF. As DNA, the CDR3 is TGTGCCAGCAGCTTAGGGGGAGTAACCTACAATGAGCAGTTCTTC.

The chain joins TRBV5-4 to TRBJ2-7; D unclear. Per germline, CDR1 SGHNT and CDR2 YYREEE (reference sequence). There are 13 residues in the CDR3. Trimming left V 0 bases short and J 4 bases short, with 8 bases between. The CDR3 bases are TGTGCCAGCAGCTTGGAGGCAGATTACGAGCAGTACTTC. This encodes CASSLEADYEQYF. Full variable domain (missing parts from reference TRBV5-4 and TRBJ2-7): ETGVTQSPTHLIKTRGQQVTLRCSSQSGHNTVSWYQQALGQGPQFIFQYYREEENGRGNFPPRFSGLQFPNYSSELNVNALELDDSALYLCASSLEADYEQYFGPGTRLTVT.

The chain employs TRBV15 and TRBJ1-6; 7 nucleotides line up with TRBD1. The CDR3 contains 13 residues. With V trimmed by 5 bases and J by 8 bases, 3 bases remained unmatched. The germline gives CDR1 LNHNV, CDR2 YYDKDF (reference sequence). The CDR3 bases are TGTGCCACCAGCCTTGACAGGGATTCACCCCTCCACTTT. It specifies CATSLDRDSPLHF.

Turning to this clone: Compared with germline, one end of the junction differs, possibly owing to a read error. The chain combines TRBV30 with TRBJ1-4, with D possibly being TRBD1 (5 bases). There are 16 residues in the CDR3. From germline, CDR1 is GTSNPN and CDR2 SVGIG (reference sequence). The CDR3 region has the DNA TGTGCCTGGAGTAGGGGCCGATTAGAGGGTATTCGAAAAACTGTTTTT. Translated: CAWSRGRLEGIRKTVF.

In regard to this clone: The same CDR3 also results from other DNA sequences found in this sample. V and J are TRBV5-1 and TRBJ2-2; D remains ambiguous. The CDR3 extends over 15 amino acids. V dropped 0 bases and J dropped 0 bases, with 6 bases sitting between them. Looked up from germline, CDR1 is SGHRS and CDR2 is YFSETQ. CDR3 in amino acids: CASSLDSANTGELFF. DNA for the CDR3: TGCGCCAGCAGCTTGGACAGCGCGAACACCGGGGAGCTGTTTTTT.

The chain uses TRBV5-1 and TRBJ2-3; no clear D. Germline CDR1 and CDR2: SGHRS and YFSETQ. The CDR3 length is 15 residues. The V end lost 1 base, the J end lost 4 bases, and 13 bases lay between the germline ends. CDR3 region: CASSLLRTPPDTQYF. The CDR3 DNA sequence: TGCGCCAGCAGCTTGTTGCGTACCCCCCCAGATACGCAGTATTTT. Full variable domain (remainder filled in from reference TRBV5-1 and TRBJ2-3): KAGVTQTPRYLIKTRGQQVTLSCSPISGHRSVSWYQQTPGQGLQFLFEYFSETQRNKGNFPGRFSGRQFSNSRSEMNVSTLELGDSALYLCASSLLRTPPDTQYFGPGTRLTVL.

The gene calls are TRBV4-1 and TRBJ1-5; TRBD1 might be the D (5 bases). Deletions cut 0 bases from V and 0 bases from J, with 9 bases between. Germline V gene data show CDR1 as MGHRA and CDR2 as YSYEKL. The CDR3 is 16 residues long. The DNA for the CDR3 is TGCGCCAGCAGCCAAGATCCAGGGAATAGCAATCAGCCCCAGCATTTT. Protein: CASSQDPGNSNQPQHF.